The sequence of this T cell receptor beta chain was determined in a study of T-cell reconstitution after alpha-beta-depleted transplantation in children. Preparing the TCRbeta library involved the use of unique molecular identifiers. TCRdb reprocessed the PCR reads via MiXCR and lists one record per CDR3 protein. The sample has around 600,000 distinct CDR3 sequences, approximately 15% seen once. CDR3 length: 14 amino acids. Trimming removed 2 bases from V and 0 bases from J, with 8 bases in between. CDR1 SGHRS and CDR2 YFSETQ come from the germline V gene. This clonotype was observed at least ten times.

This sequence joins TRBV5-1 and TRBJ1-1; D ambiguous. This TCR derives from a human donor who donated a stem cell graft to a child with acute myeloid leukemia. Specimen: PBMCs from the stem cell graft donor, collected from the stem cell graft. Here the CDR3 reads CASSFRIMNTEAFF. CDR3 bases: TGCGCCAGCAGCTTTCGAATCATGAACACTGAAGCTTTCTTT.